This T cell receptor beta chain was obtained from a study of blood T cell repertoires in COVID-19 (dated by TCRdb to 2020 to 2021). Looking at the study overall: Samples covering the acute and convalescent phases of COVID-19 were provided by collaborators in the United States, Italy and Spain. The prospective study material was composed of cDNA or gDNA derived from T cells, B-cell-depleted T cells, or PBMCs. A de-identified subject ID, COVID-19 status, age in years and sex were almost always included in the sample metadata. Where available, HLA class I and class II types were obtained from metadata supplied by the sample provider rather than from assay-based typing. Samples were obtained from the ongoing ImmuneRACE study (first 160 participants) and from 1,200 or so subjects provided by 6 global collaborators. Deeply sampled blood TCRbeta repertoires from subjects exposed to, actively infected with, or recovered from COVID-19 were included in the dataset. The repertoires were made available in a free public database intended to serve as a resource for research on the immune response to SARS-CoV-2.

The germline V gene (reference sequence) supplies CDR1 MNHNY and CDR2 SVGAGI. V is reduced by 6 bases and J by 7 bases, leaving a spacing of 19 bases between them. The CDR3 holds 15 amino acids from the cysteine to the phenylalanine. Just the 45-base CDR3 DNA is kept, in frame starting at base 1. Each collaborating institution followed its own protocols to collect whole blood in K2EDTA tubes. For TCRbeta analysis, collaborators shipped samples in one of three forms: frozen whole blood, isolated PBMCs, or DNA extracted from either of those sample types. About this clone: Its antigen has not been determined. Base qualities are missing; no much larger clone stands one base away.

The immunoSEQ Assay, a bias-controlled multiplex PCR, was used to amplify TCRbeta CDR3 regions from genomic DNA. The study's processing was this. Within the assay, amplification of reference gene primers was used to estimate how many nucleated cells each sample contained. To quantify the absolute abundance of each unique TCRbeta CDR3 rearrangement, sequence reads were collapsed and filtered. For each sample, productive Simpson clonality was calculated by taking the square root of Simpson's diversity index across productive rearrangements. The clones in this table, taken by TCRdb from immuneACCESS, are in-frame only. Not every clone is retained; where verified, under half of the shortfall comes from an unresolved V gene, and the cause of the rest is unknown. D and trimming come from the DNA, and the V and J calls and clone size come from that table. The sample yields fewer than 120,000 clones; 85% to 90% were counted once. In total, the top ten clones hold 3% to 4% of the sample.

Results and caveats for the whole study, not just this receptor: The amount of clinical and demographic metadata varied by source and participant and was provided uncurated.

The chain couples TRBV6-6 to TRBJ2-1, and possibly TRBD2, on 6 matching bases. The specimen was peripheral blood. This clonotype was sampled from a woman aged 45 to 65 with acute or convalescent COVID-19. The CDR3 protein sequence reads: CASSRPGAGRNEQFF. The bases are TGTGCCAGCAGCCGGCCGGGAGCGGGTAGGAATGAGCAGTTCTTC.